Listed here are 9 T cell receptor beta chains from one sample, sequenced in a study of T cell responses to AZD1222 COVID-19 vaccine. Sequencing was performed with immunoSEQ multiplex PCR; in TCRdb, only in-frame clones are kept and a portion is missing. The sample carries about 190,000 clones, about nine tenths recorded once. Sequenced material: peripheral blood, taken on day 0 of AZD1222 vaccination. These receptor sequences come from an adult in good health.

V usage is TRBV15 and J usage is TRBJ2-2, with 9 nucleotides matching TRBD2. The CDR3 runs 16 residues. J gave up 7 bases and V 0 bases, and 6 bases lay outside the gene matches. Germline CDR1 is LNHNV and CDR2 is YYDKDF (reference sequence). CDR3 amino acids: CATSRDPREGGGELFF. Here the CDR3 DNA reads TGTGCCACCAGCAGAGATCCGCGGGAGGGTGGCGGGGAGCTGTTTTTT.

The CDR3 protein is CASSLAGQGSTDTQYF. CDR3 bases: TGTGCCAGCAGCTTAGCGGGACAGGGTAGCACAGATACGCAGTATTTT. The chain carries TRBV11-2 and TRBJ2-3, with 9 bases lining up with TRBD1. The length of the CDR3 is 16 residues. Germline-derived CDR1 and CDR2 are SGHAT and FQNNGV. J was trimmed by 0 bases and V by 1 base; bases with no gene match: 2.

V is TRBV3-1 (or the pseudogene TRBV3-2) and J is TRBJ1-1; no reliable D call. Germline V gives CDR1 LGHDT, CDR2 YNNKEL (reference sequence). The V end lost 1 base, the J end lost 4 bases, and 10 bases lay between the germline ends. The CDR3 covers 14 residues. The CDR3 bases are TGTGCCAGCAGCCAAGTTACGTCAATCACTGAAGCTTTCTTT. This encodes CASSQVTSITEAFF.

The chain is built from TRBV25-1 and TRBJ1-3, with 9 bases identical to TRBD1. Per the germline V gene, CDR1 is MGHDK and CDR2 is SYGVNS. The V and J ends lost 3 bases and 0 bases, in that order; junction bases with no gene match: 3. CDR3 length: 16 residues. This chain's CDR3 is CASSDWGQGSGNTIYF. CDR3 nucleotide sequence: TGTGCCAGCAGTGATTGGGGACAGGGCTCTGGAAACACCATATATTTT.

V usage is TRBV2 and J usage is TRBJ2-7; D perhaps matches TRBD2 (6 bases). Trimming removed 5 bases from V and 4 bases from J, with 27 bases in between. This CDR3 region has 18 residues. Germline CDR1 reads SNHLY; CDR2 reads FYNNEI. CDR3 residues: CASSTRSQLGLRLYEQYF. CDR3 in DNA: TGTGCCAGCAGTACCCGATCACAATTGGGACTGAGACTTTACGAGCAGTACTTC. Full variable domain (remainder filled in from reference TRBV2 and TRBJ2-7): EPEVTQTPSHQVTQMGQEVILRCVPISNHLYFYWYRQILGQKVEFLVSFYNNEISEKSEIFDDQFSVERPDGSNFTLKIRSTKLEDSAMYFCASSTRSQLGLRLYEQYFGPGTRLTVT.

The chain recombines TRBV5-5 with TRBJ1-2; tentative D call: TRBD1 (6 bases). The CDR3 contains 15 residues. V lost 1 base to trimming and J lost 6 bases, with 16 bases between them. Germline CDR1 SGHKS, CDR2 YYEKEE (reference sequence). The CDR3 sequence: CASSLIGAGAHGYTF. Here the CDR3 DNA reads TGTGCCAGCAGCTTGATTGGCGCAGGGGCTCATGGCTACACCTTC.

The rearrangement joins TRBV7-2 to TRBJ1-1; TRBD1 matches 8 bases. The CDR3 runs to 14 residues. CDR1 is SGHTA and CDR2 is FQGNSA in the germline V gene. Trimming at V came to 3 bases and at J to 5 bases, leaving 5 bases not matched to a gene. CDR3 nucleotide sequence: TGTGCCAGCAGCTTCCGGGACAGGCCGACTGAAGCTTTCTTT. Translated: CASSFRDRPTEAFF.

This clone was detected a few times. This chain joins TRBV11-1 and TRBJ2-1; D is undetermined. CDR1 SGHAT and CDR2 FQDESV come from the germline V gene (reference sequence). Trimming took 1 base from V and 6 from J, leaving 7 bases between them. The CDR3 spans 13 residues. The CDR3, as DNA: TGTGCCAGCAGCTTAGGTATGTCCAATGAGCAGTTCTTC. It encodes CASSLGMSNEQFF. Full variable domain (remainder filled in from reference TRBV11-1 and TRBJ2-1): EAEVAQSPRYKITEKSQAVAFWCDPISGHATLYWYRQILGQGPELLVQFQDESVVDDSQLPKDRFSAERLKGVDSTLKIQPAELGDSAMYLCASSLGMSNEQFFGPGTRLTVL.

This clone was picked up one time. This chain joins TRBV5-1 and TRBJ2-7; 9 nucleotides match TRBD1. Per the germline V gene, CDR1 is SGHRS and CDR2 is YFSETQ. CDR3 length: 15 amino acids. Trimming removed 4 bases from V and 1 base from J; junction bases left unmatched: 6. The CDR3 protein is CASSKGTGTSYEQYF. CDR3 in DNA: TGCGCCAGCAGCAAGGGGACAGGGACTTCCTACGAGCAGTACTTC.